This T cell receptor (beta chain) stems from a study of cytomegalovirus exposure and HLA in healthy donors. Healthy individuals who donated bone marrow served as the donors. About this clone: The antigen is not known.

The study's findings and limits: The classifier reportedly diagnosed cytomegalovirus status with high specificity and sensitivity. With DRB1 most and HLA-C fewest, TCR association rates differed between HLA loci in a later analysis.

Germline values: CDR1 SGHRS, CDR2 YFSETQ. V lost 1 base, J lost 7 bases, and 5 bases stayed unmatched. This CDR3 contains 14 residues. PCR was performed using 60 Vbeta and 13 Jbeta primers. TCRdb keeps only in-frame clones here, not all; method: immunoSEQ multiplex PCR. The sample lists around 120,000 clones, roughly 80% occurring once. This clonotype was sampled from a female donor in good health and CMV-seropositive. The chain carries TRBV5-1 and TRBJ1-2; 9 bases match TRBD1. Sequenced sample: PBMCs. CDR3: CASSLTGGEGGYTF. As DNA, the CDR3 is TGCGCCAGCAGCTTGACAGGGGGCGAAGGTGGCTACACCTTC.